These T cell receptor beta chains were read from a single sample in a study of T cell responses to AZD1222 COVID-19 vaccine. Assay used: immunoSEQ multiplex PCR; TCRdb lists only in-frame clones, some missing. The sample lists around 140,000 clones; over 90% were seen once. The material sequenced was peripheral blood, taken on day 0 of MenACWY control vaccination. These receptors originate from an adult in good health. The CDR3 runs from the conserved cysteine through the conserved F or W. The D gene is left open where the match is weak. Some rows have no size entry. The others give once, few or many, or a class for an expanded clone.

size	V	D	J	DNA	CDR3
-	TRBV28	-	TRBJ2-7	TGTGCCAGCAGTTTAACGGACAGTTATACCTACGAGCAGTACTTC	CASSLTDSYTYEQYF
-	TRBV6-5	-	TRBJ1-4	TGTGCCAGCAGTAACAGGGTGAGAGGTGAAAAACTGTTTTTT	CASSNRVRGEKLFF
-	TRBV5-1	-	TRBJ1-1	TGCGCCAGCAGCTTGAACAGGGTAGATAATGAAGCTTTCTTT	CASSLNRVDNEAFF
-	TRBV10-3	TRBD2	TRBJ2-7	TGTGCCATCAGTACCGGGACTAGCGCGTCCTACGAGCAGTACTTC	CAISTGTSASYEQYF
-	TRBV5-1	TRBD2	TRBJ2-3	TGCGCCAGCAGCATAGGACTAGCGGGGGGGACAGATACGCAGTATTTT	CASSIGLAGGTDTQYF
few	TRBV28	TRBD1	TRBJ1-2	TGTGCCAGCAGTTCCCTAGGGACAGCGCCGAATTTTTATGGCTACACCTTC	CASSSLGTAPNFYGYTF
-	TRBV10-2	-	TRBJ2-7	TGCGCCAGCAGCCCCACAGGGTCGACGGGGGAGCAGTACTTC	CASSPTGSTGEQYF
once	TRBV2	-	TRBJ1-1	TGTGCCAGCAGTGTTGGGGGCACTGAAGCTTTCTTT	CASSVGGTEAFF
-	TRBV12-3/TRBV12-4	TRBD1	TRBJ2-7	TGTGCCAGCAGCCTACAGGGGATTTACGAGCAGTACTTC	CASSLQGIYEQYF
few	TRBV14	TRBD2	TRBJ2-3	TGTGCCAGCAGAAAGGGGCCTCGCGGGGGGAGGTCAGATACGCAGTATTTT	CASRKGPRGGRSDTQYF
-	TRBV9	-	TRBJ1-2	TGTGCCAGCAGCGTAGGCGGTGGAAACAACTATGGCTACACCTTC	CASSVGGGNNYGYTF
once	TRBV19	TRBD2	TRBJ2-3	TGTGCCAGTAGCCGGACTAGCGGGGGGGTCGAGGGTACGCAGTATTTT	CASSRTSGGVEGTQYF
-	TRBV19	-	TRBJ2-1	TGTGCCAGTAGTATCCCCTACAGGGGGAGGGATGAGCAGTTCTTC	CASSIPYRGRDEQFF
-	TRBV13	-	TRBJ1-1	TGTGCCAGCAGCCCTGAAGGGAGCACTGAAGCTTTCTTT	CASSPEGSTEAFF
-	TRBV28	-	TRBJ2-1	TGTGCCAGCAGTTTCGGGTTCCTAGGGCAATACAATGAGCAGTTCTTC	CASSFGFLGQYNEQFF
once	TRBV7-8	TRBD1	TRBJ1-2	TGTGCCAGCAGCTTAGCGCTGACAGGGTCGGTAGCGTATGGCTACACCTTC	CASSLALTGSVAYGYTF
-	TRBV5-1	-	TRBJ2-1	TGCGCCAGCAGCACCTCCGGGACCCACAATGAGCAGTTCTTC	CASSTSGTHNEQFF
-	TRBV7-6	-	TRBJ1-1	TGTGCCAGCAGCTTAGAAGTAGGGGCTGGCACTGAAGCTTTCTTT	CASSLEVGAGTEAFF
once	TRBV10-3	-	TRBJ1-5	TGTGCCATCAGTGAGTCGGGATCGTTTGGGGGGGGGCCCCAGCATTTT	CAISESGSFGGGPQHF
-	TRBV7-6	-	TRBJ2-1	TGTGCCAGCAGCCCGTCGGGCAACTACAATGAGCAGTTCTTC	CASSPSGNYNEQFF
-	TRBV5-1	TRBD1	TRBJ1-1	TGCGCCAGCAGCCCTGGACAGGCGGGAATTACTAACACTGAAGCTTTCTTT	CASSPGQAGITNTEAFF
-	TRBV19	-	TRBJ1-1	TGTGCCAGTAGTGGGGGGACGGCCGTGAACACTGAAGCTTTCTTT	CASSGGTAVNTEAFF
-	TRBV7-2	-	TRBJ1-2	TGTGCCAGCAGCACGCAGGGCTATGGCTACACCTTC	CASSTQGYGYTF
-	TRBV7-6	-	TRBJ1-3	TGTGCCAGCAGCCTGACAGGCGACTCTGGAAACACCATATATTTT	CASSLTGDSGNTIYF
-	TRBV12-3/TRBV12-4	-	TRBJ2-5	TGTGCCAGCAAGTACCAAGAGACCCAGTACTTC	CASKYQETQYF
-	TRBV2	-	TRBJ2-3	TGTGCCAGCAGTGAAGAGTCAGATACGCAGTATTTT	CASSEESDTQYF
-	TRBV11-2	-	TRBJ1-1	TGTGCCAGCAGAGATCGAAGGACGAACACTGAAGCTTTCTTT	CASRDRRTNTEAFF
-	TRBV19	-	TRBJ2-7	TGTGCCAGTAGTCAAGCAGGGAGCGAGCAGTACTTC	CASSQAGSEQYF
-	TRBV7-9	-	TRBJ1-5	TGTGCCAGTCAAGTCTTTGATAGCAATCAGCCCCAGCATTTT	CASQVFDSNQPQHF
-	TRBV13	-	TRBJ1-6	TGTGCCAGCAGCCTGGACGACTTGGGTTCACCCCTCCACTTT	CASSLDDLGSPLHF
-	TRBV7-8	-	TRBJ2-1	TGTGCCAGCAGCTCGCAACGGGGGAAACGCTACAATGAGCAGTTCTTC	CASSSQRGKRYNEQFF
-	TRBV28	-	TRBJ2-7	TGTGCCAGCAGTTTTTTCCCAGAATCCTACGAGCAGTACTTC	CASSFFPESYEQYF
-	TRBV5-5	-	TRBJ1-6	TGTGCCAGCAGCTTGGCCGGCAGCAAGGCTTCACCCCTCCACTTT	CASSLAGSKASPLHF
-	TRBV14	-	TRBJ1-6	TGTGCCAGCAGCCGCGAACAGGTCCGGTCACCCCTCCACTTT	CASSREQVRSPLHF
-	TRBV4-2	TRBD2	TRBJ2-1	TGTGCCAGCAAAGGGACTAGCGGGAGGGCCAGCTACAATGAGCAGTTCTTC	CASKGTSGRASYNEQFF
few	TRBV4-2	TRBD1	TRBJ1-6	TGTGCCAGCAGCCAAGTGTTACAGGGGAATTCACCCCTCCACTTT	CASSQVLQGNSPLHF
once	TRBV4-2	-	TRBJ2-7	TGTGCCAGCAGCCAAGAACGGGGCCGGGGCGAGCAGTACTTC	CASSQERGRGEQYF
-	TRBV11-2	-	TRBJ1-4	TGTGCCAGCAGCTTAGACAGGGTCGGTGAAAAACTGTTTTTT	CASSLDRVGEKLFF
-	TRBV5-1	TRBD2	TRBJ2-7	TGCGCCAGCAGCTTGGCCTCTAGCGGGGGACACGAGCAGTACTTC	CASSLASSGGHEQYF
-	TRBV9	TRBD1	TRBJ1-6	TGTGCCAGCAGCGTAGGCTCAGGGGGCAATTCACCCCTCCACTTT	CASSVGSGGNSPLHF
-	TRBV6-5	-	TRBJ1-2	TGTGCCAGCAGGACCGGGACCCTAAGGGGCTACACCTTC	CASRTGTLRGYTF
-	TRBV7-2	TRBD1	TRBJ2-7	TGTGCCAGCAGCTTAGTAGGGACAGGGCGCTACGAGCAGTACTTC	CASSLVGTGRYEQYF
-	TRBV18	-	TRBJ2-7	TGTGCCAGCTCACCACGTGCCTCAATGGGATCCGAGCAGTACTTC	CASSPRASMGSEQYF
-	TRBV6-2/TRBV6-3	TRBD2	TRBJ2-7	TGTGCCAGCAGTTACGTCGGACTAGCCTACGAGCAGTACTTC	CASSYVGLAYEQYF
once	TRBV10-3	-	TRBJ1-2	TGTGCCATCAGTGGAGCCTATGGCTACACCTTC	CAISGAYGYTF
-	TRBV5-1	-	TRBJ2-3	TGCGCCAGCAGCTTGGCCCCGGGGAGCACAGATACGCAGTATTTT	CASSLAPGSTDTQYF
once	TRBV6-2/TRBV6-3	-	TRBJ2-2	TGTGCCAGCAGTTACGGGTCCCGCGGTCTCTTTCTACGGCTGTTTTTT	CASSYGSRGLFLRLFF
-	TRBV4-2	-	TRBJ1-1	TGTGCCAGCAGCCAAGAGGGGAGGACTGAAGCTTTCTTT	CASSQEGRTEAFF
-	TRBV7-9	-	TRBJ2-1	TGTGCCAGCAGATACTCGAAAGACAGTTTCCCCCCCTCCTACAATGAGCAGTTCTTC	CASRYSKDSFPPSYNEQFF
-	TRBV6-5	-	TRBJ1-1	TGTGCCAGCAGTCCCGGGACGGCTGGGGTCACTGAAGCTTTCTTT	CASSPGTAGVTEAFF
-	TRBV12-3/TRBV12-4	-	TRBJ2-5	TGTGCCAGCAGTTTAGGAGAGACCCAGTACTTC	CASSLGETQYF
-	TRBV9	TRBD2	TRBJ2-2	TGTGCCAGCAGCGTAGACCGGGAGGTATACACCGGGGAGCTGTTTTTT	CASSVDREVYTGELFF
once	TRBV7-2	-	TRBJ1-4	TGTGCCAGCAGCTCACAGGGAAGATCTAATGAAAAACTGTTTTTT	CASSSQGRSNEKLFF
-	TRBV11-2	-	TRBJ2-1	TGTGCCAGCAGCTCCCCGGGGGCCTGGTATGAGCAGTTCTTC	CASSSPGAWYEQFF
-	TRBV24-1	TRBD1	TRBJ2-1	TGTGCCACCAGTGATAACAGGGGAATGGGTGAGCAGTTCTTC	CATSDNRGMGEQFF
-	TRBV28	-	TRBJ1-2	TGTGCCAGCAGTTTATGGGGCATAATACCCTATGGCTACACCTTC	CASSLWGIIPYGYTF
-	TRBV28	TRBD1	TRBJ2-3	TGTGCCAGCAGTTACACTTACAGGGGGGATACGCAGTATTTT	CASSYTYRGDTQYF
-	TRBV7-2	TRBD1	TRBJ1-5	TGTGCCAGCAGCCGGACAGGGCCCACAATGCAGCCCCAGCATTTT	CASSRTGPTMQPQHF
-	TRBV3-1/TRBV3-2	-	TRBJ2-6	TGTGCCAGCAGCCCCGGGACTGGTGGGGCCAACGTCCTGACTTTC	CASSPGTGGANVLTF
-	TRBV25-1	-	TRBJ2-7	TGTGCCAGCAGCCGGGACTTCCACGAGCAGTACTTC	CASSRDFHEQYF